The clone carrying this T cell receptor beta chain was observed a single time. These data originate in a study of blood T cell repertoires in COVID-19. On the study more broadly: PBMCs, B-cell-depleted T cells, or T cells were the source of the cDNA or gDNA that made up the material.

The study drew participants aged roughly 18 to 95 years from approximately 23 US areas. During the 2 weeks before they entered the study, exposed participants had met someone with a PCR-confirmed or clinician-diagnosed COVID-19 case. Authors' methods: The authors estimated nucleated cell counts from reference gene primer amplification. Sequencing used immunoSEQ multiplex PCR; TCRdb keeps in-frame clones, though not all of them. That table furnishes V, J and clone size, whereas the DNA furnished D and trimming. The sample lists a few hundred thousand clones, more than 75% occurring once. The CDR3 is 15 amino acids. The V and J ends lost 1 base and 3 bases, in that order; junction bases with no gene match: 2. The V gene's germline CDR1 is SGHTA and CDR2 FQGTGA.

The chain employs TRBV7-3 and TRBJ2-3; 9 nucleotides agree with TRBD1. Sequenced input: PBMCs or T cells enriched from blood (not recorded which). This TCR was sampled from a woman aged 50 to 65 who had been exposed to COVID-19. CDR3: CASSLRTGETDTQYF. The DNA of the CDR3 is TGTGCCAGCAGCTTAAGGACAGGGGAGACAGATACGCAGTATTTT.